Following are 28 T cell receptor beta chains from one sample sequenced in a study of shared clonotypes between healthy human individuals. Naive-designated CD8 cells lacked CD45RO, were positively enriched for CCR7, and omitted terminally differentiated effector memory CD45RA+ cells. Produced via immunoSEQ multiplex PCR; TCRdb's table is partial and in-frame only. The data show some 600,000 clones, 95% to 97% seen once. Source material: naive CD8+ T cells sorted from blood. The source is a woman aged 25 to 39 in good health.

The genes are TRBV4-2 and TRBJ2-1; D is undetermined. Trimming took 0 bases from V and 4 from J, leaving 19 bases between them. In germline, CDR1 is LGHNA, CDR2 YNFKEQ. The CDR3 sequence is 18 residues long. CDR3 loop: CASSQDERRPASYNEQFF. CDR3 nucleotides: TGTGCCAGCAGCCAAGACGAAAGACGGCCCGCGTCTTACAATGAGCAGTTCTTC.

CDR3 coding DNA: TGTGCCAGCAGGACAGGGTCCACCGGGGAGCTGTTTTTT. It codes for CASRTGSTGELFF. The chain uses TRBV21-1 and TRBJ2-2; TRBD1 is the table's D call and was not checked against the DNA. TRBV21-1 is designated a pseudogene. The CDR3 has 13 amino acids.

V usage is TRBV30 and J usage is TRBJ1-1; D is undetermined. V lost 2 bases, J lost 4 bases, and 5 bases lay in between. Germline CDR1 is GTSNPN and CDR2 is SVGIG (reference sequence). CDR3 length equals 11 residues. The CDR3 sequence: CAWSKPTEAFF. The CDR3 region has the DNA TGTGCCTGGAGTAAACCCACTGAAGCTTTCTTT.

This rearrangement joins TRBV9 to TRBJ2-5; D tentatively fits TRBD1 or TRBD2 (5 bases each). This CDR3 is built from 15 residues. V gave up 3 bases and J gave up 5 bases, with 17 bases separating them. Germline CDR1 reads SGDLS; CDR2 reads YYNGEE. The CDR3 sequence: CASSAGTLTVETQYF. In nucleotides, the CDR3 is TGTGCCAGCAGCGCCGGGACGCTCACTGTTGAGACCCAGTACTTC.

The chain carries TRBV28 and TRBJ2-1; 9 nucleotides match TRBD2. The V gene's germline CDR1 is MDHEN and CDR2 SYDVKM. With 7 bases clipped from V and 4 bases from J, the junction kept 5 bases outside the gene matches. CDR3 length equals 14 residues. In nucleotides, the CDR3 is TGTGCCAGCAACATACTAGCGGGTTACAATGAGCAGTTCTTC. Translation gives CASNILAGYNEQFF.

The gene calls are TRBV7-8 and TRBJ2-2; D ambiguous. This CDR3 has 14 amino acids. With 5 bases removed from V and 7 bases from J, the gap between germline ends came to 14 bases. Germline CDR1 and CDR2: SGHVS and FQNEAQ. CDR3: CASSHLYLGGELFF. Here the CDR3 DNA reads TGTGCCAGCAGCCATCTTTATCTAGGCGGGGAGCTGTTTTTT.

The chain carries TRBV29-1 and TRBJ1-2; no firm D call. V lost 2 bases, J lost 5 bases, and 15 bases lay in between. Germline CDR1 reads SQVTM; CDR2 reads ANQGSEA. The CDR3 runs to 14 residues. The CDR3, as DNA: TGCAGCGTTGAACCCATCGGGTCCGGATATGGCTACACCTTC. Translated, it gives CSVEPIGSGYGYTF.

The rearrangement links TRBV5-4 to TRBJ2-7; no clear D. The CDR3 loop spans 12 amino acids. V gave up 3 bases and J gave up 3 bases, with 7 bases separating them. Germline V gene data show CDR1 as SGHNT and CDR2 as YYREEE (reference sequence). In DNA, the CDR3 is TGTGCCAGCAGCTGGGATGACTACGAGCAGTACTTC. This sequence encodes CASSWDDYEQYF.

The chain combines TRBV27 with TRBJ2-7, with 8 nucleotides matching TRBD1. The trim removed 8 bases at V and 1 base at J, leaving 10 bases unmatched. The V gene's germline CDR1 is MNHEY and CDR2 SMNVEV (reference sequence). The CDR3 extends over 15 amino acids. The CDR3 is CASLLRTGTSYEQYF. Here the CDR3 DNA reads TGTGCCAGCTTGCTGCGGACAGGGACATCCTACGAGCAGTACTTC.

The chain carries TRBV9 and TRBJ1-3; D is unresolved. CDR1 and CDR2 (germline): SGDLS, YYNGEE. V lost 3 bases, J lost 1 base, and 17 bases lay in between. The CDR3 runs 17 residues. CDR3 amino acids: CASSDGHSGESGNTIYF. CDR3 sequence (DNA): TGTGCCAGCAGCGACGGTCACTCCGGGGAATCTGGAAACACCATATATTTT.

The genes are TRBV9 and TRBJ2-7; D call uncertain. Germline V CDR1 and CDR2: SGDLS, YYNGEE. Trimming shortened V by 1 base and J by 0 bases, and 11 bases separated the two germline ends. The CDR3 is 15 residues long. Here the CDR3 DNA reads TGTGCCAGCAGCGTATCCGACTCCAGCTCCTACGAGCAGTACTTC. Protein sequence: CASSVSDSSSYEQYF. The full variable domain, with the rest looked up from reference TRBV9 and TRBJ2-7, is DSGVTQTPKHLITATGQRVTLRCSPRSGDLSVYWYQQSLDQGLQFLIQYYNGEERAKGNILERFSAQQFPDLHSELNLSSLELGDSALYFCASSVSDSSSYEQYFGPGTRLTVT.

In this sample, this clone turned up once. The chain employs TRBV6-5 and TRBJ2-3; D gene unclear. Germline loops: CDR1 MNHEY, CDR2 SVGAGI. With 0 bases removed from V and 3 bases from J, the gap between germline ends came to 7 bases. CDR3 length equals 14 residues. The CDR3 here is CASSYSDQTDTQYF. CDR3 coding DNA: TGTGCCAGCAGTTACTCGGACCAAACAGATACGCAGTATTTT.

The chain employs TRBV27 and TRBJ2-1; D may be TRBD2 (5 bases). This CDR3 contains 12 residues. The V end lost 8 bases, the J end lost 7 bases, and 12 bases lay between the germline ends. Looked up from germline, CDR1 is MNHEY and CDR2 is SMNVEV (reference sequence). The CDR3 nucleotides are TGTGCCAGCGCTGAGCGGACGAATGAGCAGTTCTTC. Translating gives CASAERTNEQFF.

V is TRBV7-9 and J is TRBJ2-1; D unclear. Trimming stripped 3 bases from V and 0 bases from J, with 9 bases between. From germline, CDR1 is SEHNR and CDR2 FQNEAQ (reference sequence). The length of the CDR3 is 15 residues. This chain's CDR3 is CASSLTLSSYNEQFF. In DNA, the CDR3 is TGTGCCAGCAGCTTGACTCTGAGCTCCTACAATGAGCAGTTCTTC.

This chain connects TRBV6-6 to TRBJ2-1; 13 bases match TRBD2. This CDR3 is built from 16 residues. Per the germline V gene, CDR1 is MNHNY and CDR2 is SVGAGI (reference sequence). The J segment lost 8 bases and the V segment lost 2 bases, leaving 6 bases of the junction unmatched. The CDR3 is CASSYLLAGGGHEQFF. In DNA, the CDR3 is TGTGCCAGCAGTTACCTACTAGCGGGAGGGGGGCATGAGCAGTTCTTC.

The chain employs TRBV27 and TRBJ1-2; a possible D gene is TRBD1 (5 bases). Looked up from germline, CDR1 is MNHEY and CDR2 is SMNVEV (reference sequence). Trimming removed 3 bases at V and 4 bases at J, with 15 bases between. The CDR3 is 15 residues long. CDR3 DNA sequence: TGTGCCAGCAGTTTCGCCCCCCCAGGGTCCTATGGCTACACCTTC. Its protein is CASSFAPPGSYGYTF.

The chain couples TRBV5-6 to TRBJ1-1; D gene unclear. V was cut by 0 bases and J by 0 bases, with 9 bases left in between. The germline gives CDR1 SGHDT, CDR2 YYEEEE. The CDR3 totals 15 residues. DNA for the CDR3: TGTGCCAGCAGCTTGGCGAGTCTCATGAACACTGAAGCTTTCTTT. Its protein is CASSLASLMNTEAFF.

The CDR3 nucleotides read TGCGCCAGCAGCTTGGGCCGGGCCGCGCAGGGGGCGGATGGGGGCAATCAGCCCCAGCATTTT. Its translation is CASSLGRAAQGADGGNQPQHF. The chain carries TRBV5-1 and TRBJ1-5, with 8 bases lining up with TRBD1. The CDR3 runs 21 residues. With 0 bases clipped from V and 2 bases from J, the junction kept 19 bases outside the gene matches. The germline gives CDR1 SGHRS, CDR2 YFSETQ.

The chain links TRBV7-9 to TRBJ2-7, with 10 positions matching TRBD1. CDR1 is SEHNR, CDR2 FQNEAQ, per germline (reference sequence). The CDR3 extends over 14 amino acids. V gave up 5 bases and J gave up 5 bases; unmatched junction bases: 6. This chain's CDR3 is CASSPDRGSHEQYF. The CDR3 DNA reads as TGTGCCAGCAGCCCGGACAGGGGGTCCCACGAGCAGTACTTC.

V usage is TRBV15 and J usage is TRBJ2-7; 12 bases agree with TRBD2. The CDR3 length is 20 residues. CDR1 and CDR2 from the germline V gene are LNHNV and YYDKDF (reference sequence). V trimming: 2 bases; J trimming: 3 bases; junction bases outside the gene matches: 17. CDR3 residues: CATSRRPYQTSGSYYYEQYF. CDR3 DNA sequence: TGTGCCACCAGCAGACGACCCTACCAGACTAGCGGGAGTTATTACTACGAGCAGTACTTC.

The rearrangement links TRBV27 to TRBJ2-3, with 7 bases identical to TRBD2. Trimming cost V 3 bases and J 3 bases; bases outside gene matches: 6. Germline values: CDR1 MNHEY, CDR2 SMNVEV (reference sequence). The length of the CDR3 is 15 residues. The CDR3 loop is CASSFVGGTTDTQYF. Written as DNA, the CDR3 is TGTGCCAGCAGTTTTGTCGGGGGGACTACAGATACGCAGTATTTT.

The V and J genes are TRBV5-6 and TRBJ2-7, with D maybe TRBD2 (5 bases). Trimming removed 4 bases at V and 6 bases at J, with 17 bases between. CDR3 size: 14 residues. Germline V lookup: CDR1 SGHDT, CDR2 YYEEEE. Here the CDR3 reads CASSRGLALGEQYF. The CDR3 coding sequence is TGTGCCAGCAGCCGAGGACTTGCCTTGGGCGAGCAGTACTTC.

This chain joins TRBV28 and TRBJ1-4, with a possible D match to TRBD1 (5 bases). V lost 5 bases and J 4 bases, leaving 20 bases between the germline ends. Germline V gene lookup returns CDR1 MDHEN and CDR2 SYDVKM. This CDR3 is 17 amino acids long. CDR3 in DNA: TGTGCCAGCAGTAGGGGTCTCCCAGTATACGGTAATGAAAAACTGTTTTTT. This codes for CASSRGLPVYGNEKLFF.

The CDR3 here is CASSSTDLYEQYF. DNA of the CDR3: TGTGCCAGCAGTTCAACGGACCTCTACGAGCAGTACTTC. The chain employs TRBV28 and TRBJ2-7; D is unclear. Looked up from germline, CDR1 is MDHEN and CDR2 is SYDVKM. There are 13 residues in the CDR3. V dropped 4 bases and J dropped 3 bases, with 10 bases sitting between them.

CDR3 amino acids: CASSRGLAGGPYNEQFF. CDR3 bases: TGTGCCAGCAGCCGTGGACTAGCGGGAGGCCCTTACAATGAGCAGTTCTTC. The chain combines TRBV7-9 with TRBJ2-1; TRBD2 agrees at 14 bases. The CDR3 spans 17 residues. V was pared by 5 bases and J by 4 bases, with 7 bases of the junction left unmatched. Germline V lookup: CDR1 SEHNR, CDR2 FQNEAQ (reference sequence). Full variable domain (missing parts from reference TRBV7-9 and TRBJ2-1): DTGVSQNPRHKITKRGQNVTFRCDPISEHNRLYWYRQTLGQGPEFLTYFQNEAQLEKSRLLSDRFSAERPKGSFSTLEIQRTEQGDSAMYLCASSRGLAGGPYNEQFFGPGTRLTVL.

The rearrangement links TRBV13 to TRBJ2-5; D is unclear. Trimming left V 6 bases short and J 2 bases short, with 13 bases between. Germline V gene lookup returns CDR1 PRHDT and CDR2 FYEKMQ (reference sequence). The CDR3 extends over 14 amino acids. This chain's CDR3 is CASSPSYGQETQYF. The CDR3, as DNA: TGTGCCAGCAGTCCCTCCTATGGTCAAGAGACCCAGTACTTC.

This chain uses TRBV19 with TRBJ1-1; D is perhaps TRBD1 (5 bases). Germline V lookup: CDR1 LNHDA, CDR2 SQIVND (reference sequence). V lost 6 bases, J lost 1 base, and 9 bases lay in between. The CDR3 length is 13 residues. As DNA, the CDR3 is TGTGCCAGTAGACTGACAGAGAACACTGAAGCTTTCTTT. Encoded protein: CASRLTENTEAFF.

The genes are TRBV2 and TRBJ2-4; D is perhaps TRBD1 or TRBD2 (6 bases each). Germline V gene lookup returns CDR1 SNHLY and CDR2 FYNNEI. The CDR3 consists of 15 residues. V dropped 2 bases and J dropped 1 base, with 9 bases sitting between them. DNA of the CDR3: TGTGCCAGCAGTGAAAGGGGGAGGGCCAAAAACATTCAGTACTTC. It yields the protein CASSERGRAKNIQYF.